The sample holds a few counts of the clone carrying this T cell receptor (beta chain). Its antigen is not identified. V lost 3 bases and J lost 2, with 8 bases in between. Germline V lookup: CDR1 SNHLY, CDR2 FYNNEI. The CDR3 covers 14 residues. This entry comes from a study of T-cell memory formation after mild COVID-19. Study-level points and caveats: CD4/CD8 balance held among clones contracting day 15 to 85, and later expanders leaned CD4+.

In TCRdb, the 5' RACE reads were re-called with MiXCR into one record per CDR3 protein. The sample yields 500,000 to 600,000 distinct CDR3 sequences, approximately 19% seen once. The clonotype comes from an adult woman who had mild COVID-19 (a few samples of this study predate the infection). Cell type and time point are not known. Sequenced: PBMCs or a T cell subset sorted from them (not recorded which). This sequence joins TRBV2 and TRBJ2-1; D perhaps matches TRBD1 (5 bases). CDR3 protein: CASSERTTYNEQFF. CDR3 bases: TGTGCCAGCAGTGAGAGGACAACCTACAATGAGCAGTTCTTC.